The next 20 T cell receptor beta chains were all read from a single sample in a study of T cells in Graves' hyperthyroidism and ophthalmopathy. RNA transcripts yielded amplified TCR beta CDR3 regions. The TCR CDR3 was amplified in a first-round RT-PCR using the HTBI primer set. TCRdb itself ran the multiplex PCR reads through MiXCR, one entry per CDR3 protein. The sample carries hundreds of thousands of distinct CDR3 sequences, roughly 46% recorded once. Specimen: peripheral blood or thyroid tissue (not recorded which). The receptors originated from an adult man with Graves' disease, either hyperthyroidism or ophthalmopathy (not recorded which).

The chain is built from TRBV20-1 and TRBJ2-2; TRBD2 matches 8 bases. With 3 bases clipped from V and 4 bases from J, the junction kept 10 bases outside the gene matches. The CDR3 contains 16 residues. Germline V CDR1 and CDR2: DFQATT, SNEGSKA (reference sequence). CDR3 coding DNA: TGCAGTGCTAGGAGTAATGCGGGAGGTTTCACCGGGGAGCTGTTTTTT. Protein product: CSARSNAGGFTGELFF.

J is TRBJ1-1 and V is TRBV19, with a tentative D call TRBD1 (6 bases). In germline, CDR1 is LNHDA, CDR2 SQIVND (reference sequence). V gave up 4 bases and J gave up 1 base, with 13 bases separating them. The CDR3 is made up of 15 amino acids. The CDR3: CASSTTGSRNTEAFF. Here the CDR3 DNA reads TGTGCCAGTAGTACTACAGGGTCGCGGAACACTGAAGCTTTCTTT.

This clonotype was picked up a small number of times. The gene calls are TRBV10-3 and TRBJ2-7; 7 bases agree with TRBD1. Germline V gene data show CDR1 as ENHRY and CDR2 as SYGVKD. The V segment lost 3 bases and the J segment 5 bases; nucleotides outside the gene matches: 7. The CDR3 runs 14 residues. As DNA, the CDR3 is TGTGCCATCAGTGACAGGACAGGCCCTCACGAGCAGTACTTC. Translated, it gives CAISDRTGPHEQYF.

There are a few counts of this clonotype. V is TRBV7-2 and J is TRBJ2-7, with 8 nucleotides matching TRBD2. The trim removed 1 base at V and 2 bases at J, leaving 4 bases unmatched. CDR1 is SGHTA and CDR2 is FQGNSA in the germline V gene. This CDR3 region has 15 residues. The CDR3 DNA reads TGTGCCAGCAGCTTAGATACAGCGGGGGCCTACGAGCAGTACTTC. Translated: CASSLDTAGAYEQYF.

The CDR3 nucleotides read TGTGCCAGCAAGGTCGGGGGCAGAATCATGAACACTGAAGCTTTCTTT. It encodes CASKVGGRIMNTEAFF. The chain carries TRBV6-1 and TRBJ1-1; weak D call: TRBD1 (6 bases). V shed 7 bases and J shed 0 bases, with 18 bases lying between them. Germline V gene data show CDR1 as MNHNS and CDR2 as SASEGT. CDR3 length: 16 residues.

The chain links TRBV7-8 to TRBJ1-6; maybe TRBD1 (5 bases). Trimming removed 5 bases from V and 7 bases from J, with 18 bases in between. Per germline, CDR1 SGHVS and CDR2 FQNEAQ. The CDR3 runs to 16 residues. The CDR3 region is CASSPKFGTVNSPLHF. In DNA form, the CDR3 reads TGTGCCAGCAGCCCCAAGTTCGGGACGGTGAATTCACCCCTCCACTTT.

This clonotype was picked up many times. The chain recombines TRBV7-9 with TRBJ2-7, with TRBD2 as a possible D gene (5 bases). The germline CDR1 and CDR2 sequences are SEHNR and FQNEAQ (reference sequence). The ends were cut back, 5 bases at V and 3 bases at J, with 11 bases in the middle. CDR3 length equals 13 residues. The CDR3: CASSPDYNYEQYF. As DNA, the CDR3 is TGTGCCAGCAGCCCAGACTACAACTACGAGCAGTACTTC.

Notes on this clonotype: Possible read error: a much larger clone is one base away. The chain combines TRBV29-1 with TRBJ2-7; D ambiguous. CDR1 is SQVTM, CDR2 ANQGSEA, per germline. The CDR3 loop spans 11 amino acids. With 4 bases removed from V and 6 bases from J, the gap between germline ends came to 10 bases. The CDR3: CSVGGVCEQYF. CDR3 nucleotide sequence: TGCAGCGTTGGTGGGGTGTGCGAGCAGTACTTC.

V usage is TRBV20-1 and J usage is TRBJ2-6; D possibly corresponds to TRBD1 (6 bases). Germline V CDR1 and CDR2: DFQATT, SNEGSKA (reference sequence). Trimming shortened V by 0 bases and J by 0 bases, and 12 bases separated the two germline ends. The CDR3 has 17 residues. The CDR3 bases are TGCAGTGCTAGAGAACCGGGACACCGCTCTGGGGCCAACGTCCTGACTTTC. The encoded protein is CSAREPGHRSGANVLTF.

This chain joins TRBV10-2 and TRBJ2-7, with 8 bases identical to TRBD1. Germline lookup yields CDR1 WSHSY and CDR2 SAAADI. The CDR3 is 15 amino acids. V shed 5 bases, J shed 2 bases, and the junction held 8 bases outside the gene matches. CDR3 coding DNA: TGCGCCAGCAGTATTCCGGACAGGGTCGCCTACGAGCAGTACTTC. Protein product: CASSIPDRVAYEQYF.

This clonotype came up many times. V and J are TRBV20-1 and TRBJ1-5, with a possible D match to TRBD1 (6 bases). V lost 6 bases, J lost 3 bases, and 9 bases lay in between. The V gene's germline CDR1 is DFQATT and CDR2 SNEGSKA (reference sequence). This CDR3 is built from 12 residues. The CDR3 DNA reads TGCAGTGCGCGGGGGGCCAATCAGCCCCAGCATTTT. As protein: CSARGANQPQHF.

The chain combines TRBV7-2 with TRBJ2-7; 9 positions match TRBD1. The germline CDR1 and CDR2 sequences are SGHTA and FQGNSA. The CDR3 consists of 14 residues. Trimming removed 3 bases from V and 6 bases from J; junction bases left unmatched: 6. The CDR3 reads CASSLGTGIVEQYF. CDR3 in DNA: TGTGCCAGCAGCTTGGGGACAGGGATTGTCGAGCAGTACTTC. Using reference TRBV7-2 and TRBJ2-7 for the parts outside the CDR3, the full variable domain is GAGVSQSPSNKVTEKGKDVELRCDPISGHTALYWYRQSLGQGLEFLIYFQGNSAPDKSGLPSDRFSAERTGGSVSTLTIQRTQQEDSAVYLCASSLGTGIVEQYFGPGTRLTVT.

This clonotype was counted between two and nine times. The rearrangement uses TRBV20-1 and TRBJ1-2; TRBD1 might be the D (6 bases). V was trimmed by 2 bases and J by 7 bases, leaving 14 bases between them. The CDR3 spans 13 residues. The germline CDR1 and CDR2 sequences are DFQATT and SNEGSKA (reference sequence). CDR3 sequence reads: CSARITGIRGYTF. CDR3 in DNA: TGCAGTGCTAGAATTACAGGGATTCGTGGCTACACCTTC.

A word on this clonotype: Germline and junction disagree at one end, which may indicate a read error. The rearrangement links TRBV7-9 to TRBJ2-5; D is perhaps TRBD1 (7 bases). The closer fit of TRBJ2-7 to the DNA end suggests the J call may be wrong. This CDR3 comprises 14 residues. CDR1 SEHNR and CDR2 FQNEAQ come from the germline V gene (reference sequence). The CDR3 DNA is TGCGCCAGCAGCTTGCGGGACAGAGAGGACGAGCAGTACTTC. Translated, it gives CASSLRDREDEQYF.

The sample holds a few counts of this clonotype. The chain couples TRBV10-3 to TRBJ2-7; D may be TRBD2 (5 bases). The germline V and J ends were trimmed by 0 bases and 6 bases, with 12 bases remaining between them. Germline V lookup: CDR1 ENHRY, CDR2 SYGVKD. The CDR3 is 14 amino acids. DNA of the CDR3: TGTGCCATCAGTGAGTCGAGGGCAGATGGCGAGCAGTACTTC. It specifies CAISESRADGEQYF.

This clonotype was picked up many times. The CDR3 DNA sequence: TGTGCCATCAGTGAGTCGAGTCCTTCGAACACTGAAGCTTTCTTT. Translated, it gives CAISESSPSNTEAFF. The chain has TRBV10-3 and TRBJ1-1; D is unresolved. V was pared by 0 bases and J by 1 base, with 9 bases between. CDR1 ENHRY and CDR2 SYGVKD come from the germline V gene. This CDR3 is 15 amino acids long.

A few counts support this clonotype. The V call is TRBV2, the J call TRBJ1-3; D might be TRBD1 (5 bases). The V and J ends lost 7 bases and 3 bases respectively, with 13 bases between them. The CDR3 runs 14 residues. Germline V gene data show CDR1 as SNHLY and CDR2 as FYNNEI. CDR3 sequence (DNA): TGTGCCAGCACCCAGACGGGGGTTGGAAACACCATATATTTT. Translation gives CASTQTGVGNTIYF.

This clonotype was observed at least ten times. The chain joins TRBV6-6 to TRBJ2-6, with unresolved D. V lost 7 bases to trimming and J lost 6 bases, with 13 bases between them. The CDR3 spans 14 residues. The germline V gene has CDR1 MNHNY and CDR2 SVGAGI (reference sequence). The CDR3 reads CASTVGLEANVLTF. The CDR3 DNA sequence: TGTGCCAGCACAGTGGGCCTAGAGGCCAACGTCCTGACTTTC.

This clonotype was detected a few times. The chain uses TRBV20-1 and TRBJ2-5, with 10 bases aligning to TRBD2. The CDR3 has 14 residues. Germline CDR1 reads DFQATT; CDR2 reads SNEGSKA (reference sequence). As DNA, the CDR3 is TGCAGCCAGAGGAGCGGGGGGGCGGGGGAGACCCAGTACTTC. Translating it yields CSQRSGGAGETQYF.

With respect to this clonotype: The missing conserved phenylalanine or tryptophan at the end of this CDR3 makes a read error likely. The chain recombines TRBV11-3 with TRBJ1-5; no firm D call. The V end lost 1 base, the J end lost 5 bases, and 6 bases lay between the germline ends. CDR3 length: 13 residues. Per the germline V gene, CDR1 is SGHNT and CDR2 is YENEEA. The CDR3 spells CASSLGPDQPQHL. CDR3 nucleotide sequence: TGTGCCAGCAGCTTAGGCCCAGATCAGCCCCAGCATCTT.